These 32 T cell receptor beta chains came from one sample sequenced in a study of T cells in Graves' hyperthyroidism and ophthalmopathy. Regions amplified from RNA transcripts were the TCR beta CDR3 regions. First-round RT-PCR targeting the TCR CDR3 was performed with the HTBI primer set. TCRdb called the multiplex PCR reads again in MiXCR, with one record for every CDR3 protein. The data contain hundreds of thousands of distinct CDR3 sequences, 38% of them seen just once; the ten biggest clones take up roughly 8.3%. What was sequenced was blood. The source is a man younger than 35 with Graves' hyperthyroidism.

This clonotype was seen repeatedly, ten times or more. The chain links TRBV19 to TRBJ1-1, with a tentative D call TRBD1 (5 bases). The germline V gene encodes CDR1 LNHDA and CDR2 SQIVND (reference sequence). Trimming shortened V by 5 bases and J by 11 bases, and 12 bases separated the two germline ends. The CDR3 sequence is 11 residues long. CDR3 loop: CASSAPGWAFF. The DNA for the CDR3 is TGTGCCAGTAGTGCTCCAGGGTGGGCTTTCTTT.

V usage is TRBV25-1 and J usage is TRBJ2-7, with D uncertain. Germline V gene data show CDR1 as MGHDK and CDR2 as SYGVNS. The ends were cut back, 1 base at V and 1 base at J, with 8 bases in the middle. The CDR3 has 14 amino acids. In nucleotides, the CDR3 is TGTGCCAGCAGTGAATTGACATATTCCTACGAGCAGTACTTC. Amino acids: CASSELTYSYEQYF.

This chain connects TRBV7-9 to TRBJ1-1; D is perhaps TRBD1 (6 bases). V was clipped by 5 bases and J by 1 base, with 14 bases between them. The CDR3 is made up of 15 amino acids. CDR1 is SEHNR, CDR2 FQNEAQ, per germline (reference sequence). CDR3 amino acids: CASSPGGRGNTEAFF. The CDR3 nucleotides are TGTGCCAGCAGCCCGGGGGGCCGGGGGAACACTGAAGCTTTCTTT.

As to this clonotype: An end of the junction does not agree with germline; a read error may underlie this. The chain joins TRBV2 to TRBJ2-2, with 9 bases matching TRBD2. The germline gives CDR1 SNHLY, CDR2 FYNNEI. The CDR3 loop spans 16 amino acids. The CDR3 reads CASSENSGSYSGEPFF. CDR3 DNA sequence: TGTGCCAGCAGTGAAAATAGCGGGAGTTATAGCGGGGAGCCGTTTTTT.

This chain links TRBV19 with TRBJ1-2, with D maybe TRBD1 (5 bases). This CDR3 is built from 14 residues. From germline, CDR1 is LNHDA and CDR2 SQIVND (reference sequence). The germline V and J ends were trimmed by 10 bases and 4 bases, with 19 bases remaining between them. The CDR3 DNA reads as TGTGCCACCCAGAGTATTACCGGGGCCTATGGCTACACCTTC. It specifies CATQSITGAYGYTF.

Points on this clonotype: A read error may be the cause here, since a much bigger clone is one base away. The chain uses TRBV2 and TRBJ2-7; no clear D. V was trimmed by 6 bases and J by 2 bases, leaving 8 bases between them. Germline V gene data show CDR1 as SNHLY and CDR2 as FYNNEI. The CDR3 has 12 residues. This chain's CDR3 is CASSRRTYEQYF. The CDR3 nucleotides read TGTGCCAGCAGCAGACGGACCTACGAGCAGTACTTC.

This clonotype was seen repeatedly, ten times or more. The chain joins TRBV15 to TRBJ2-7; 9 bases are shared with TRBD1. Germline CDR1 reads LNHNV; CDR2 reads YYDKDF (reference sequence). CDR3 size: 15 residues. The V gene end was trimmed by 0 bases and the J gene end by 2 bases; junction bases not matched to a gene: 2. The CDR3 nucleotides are TGTGCCACCAGCAGAGATTGGGACAGGGCCTACGAGCAGTACTTC. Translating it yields CATSRDWDRAYEQYF.

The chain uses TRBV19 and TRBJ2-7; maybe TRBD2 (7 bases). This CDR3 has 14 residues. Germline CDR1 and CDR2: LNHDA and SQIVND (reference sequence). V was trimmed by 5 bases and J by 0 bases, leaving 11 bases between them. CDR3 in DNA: TGTGCCAGTAGTGGGGGGGGCTACTCCTACGAGCAGTACTTC. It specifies CASSGGGYSYEQYF. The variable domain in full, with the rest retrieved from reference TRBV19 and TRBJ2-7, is DGGITQSPKYLFRKEGQNVTLSCEQNLNHDAMYWYRQDPGQGLRLIYYSQIVNDFQKGDIAEGYSVSREKKESFPLTVTSAQKNPTAFYLCASSGGGYSYEQYFGPGTRLTVT.

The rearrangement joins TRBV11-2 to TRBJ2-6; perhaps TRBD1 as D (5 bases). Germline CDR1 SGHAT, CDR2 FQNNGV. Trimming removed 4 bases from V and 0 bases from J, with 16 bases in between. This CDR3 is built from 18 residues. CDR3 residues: CASSSRQRSHSGANVLTF. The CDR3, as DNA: TGTGCCAGCAGCTCCCGACAGCGAAGTCACTCTGGGGCCAACGTCCTGACTTTC. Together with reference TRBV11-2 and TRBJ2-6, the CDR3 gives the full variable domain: EAGVAQSPRYKIIEKRQSVAFWCNPISGHATLYWYQQILGQGPKLLIQFQNNGVVDDSQLPKDRFSAERLKGVDSTLKIQPAKLEDSAVYLCASSSRQRSHSGANVLTFGAGSRLTVL.

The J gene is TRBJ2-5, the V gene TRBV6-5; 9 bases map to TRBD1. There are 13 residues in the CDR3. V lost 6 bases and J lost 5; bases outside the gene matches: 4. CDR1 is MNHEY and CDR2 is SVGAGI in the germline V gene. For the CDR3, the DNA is TGTGCCAGCAGCCGGGACAGGGACGAGACCCAGTACTTC. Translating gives CASSRDRDETQYF.

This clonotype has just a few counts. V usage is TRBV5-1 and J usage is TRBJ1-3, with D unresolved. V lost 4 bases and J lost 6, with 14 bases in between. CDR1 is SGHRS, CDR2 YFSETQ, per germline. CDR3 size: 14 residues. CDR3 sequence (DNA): TGCGCCAGCAGCAGAGAGACAAAGGCAAACACCATATATTTT. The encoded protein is CASSRETKANTIYF.

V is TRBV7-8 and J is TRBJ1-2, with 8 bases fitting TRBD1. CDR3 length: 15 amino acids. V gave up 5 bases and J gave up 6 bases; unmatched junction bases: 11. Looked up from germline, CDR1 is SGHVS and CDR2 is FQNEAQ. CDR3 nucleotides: TGTGCCAGCAGCGCGACCGGGACAGGCGTACATGGCTACACCTTC. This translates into CASSATGTGVHGYTF.

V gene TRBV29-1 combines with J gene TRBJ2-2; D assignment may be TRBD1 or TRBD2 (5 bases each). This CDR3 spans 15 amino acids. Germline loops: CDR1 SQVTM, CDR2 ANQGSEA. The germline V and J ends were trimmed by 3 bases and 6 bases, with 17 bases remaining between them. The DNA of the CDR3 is TGCAGCGTTGAGGCCGGGACCGCCCTGTCCGGGGAGCTGTTTTTT. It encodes CSVEAGTALSGELFF.

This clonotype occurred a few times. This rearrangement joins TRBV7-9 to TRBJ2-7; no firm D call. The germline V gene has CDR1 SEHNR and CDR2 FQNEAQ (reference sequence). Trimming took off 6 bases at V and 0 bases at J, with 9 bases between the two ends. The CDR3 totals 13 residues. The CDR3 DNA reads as TGTGCCAGCAGTTACCCCAGCTCCTACGAGCAGTACTTC. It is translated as CASSYPSSYEQYF.

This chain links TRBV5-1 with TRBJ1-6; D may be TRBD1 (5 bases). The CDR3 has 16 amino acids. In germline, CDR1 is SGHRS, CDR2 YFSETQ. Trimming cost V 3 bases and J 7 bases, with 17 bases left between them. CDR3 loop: CASSSPGRTPNSPLHF. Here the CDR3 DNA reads TGCGCCAGCAGCTCGCCGGGACGGACCCCAAATTCACCCCTCCACTTT.

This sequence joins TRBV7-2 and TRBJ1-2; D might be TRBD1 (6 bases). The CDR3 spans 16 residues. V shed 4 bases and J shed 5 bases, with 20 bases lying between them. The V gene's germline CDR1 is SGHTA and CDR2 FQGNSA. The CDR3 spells CASSSDTGLGGYGYTF. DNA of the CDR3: TGTGCCAGCAGCTCGGATACAGGGCTCGGCGGGTATGGCTACACCTTC.

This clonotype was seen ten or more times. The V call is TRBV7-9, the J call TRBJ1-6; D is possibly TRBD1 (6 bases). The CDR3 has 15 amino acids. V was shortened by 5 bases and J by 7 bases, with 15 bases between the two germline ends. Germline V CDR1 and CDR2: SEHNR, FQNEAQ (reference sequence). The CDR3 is CASSAWDTQNSPLHF. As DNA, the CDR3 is TGTGCCAGCAGCGCCTGGGACACCCAAAATTCACCCCTCCACTTT. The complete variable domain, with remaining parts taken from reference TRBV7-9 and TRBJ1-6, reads DTGVSQNPRHKITKRGQNVTFRCDPISEHNRLYWYRQTLGQGPEFLTYFQNEAQLEKSRLLSDRFSAERPKGSFSTLEIQRTEQGDSAMYLCASSAWDTQNSPLHFGNGTRLTVT.

The CDR3 DNA follows: TGTGCCATCAGTGCTAGTTTCCCGGGGGCTCCCTACGAGCAGTACTTC. This encodes CAISASFPGAPYEQYF. V and J are TRBV10-3 and TRBJ2-7; perhaps D is TRBD1 or TRBD2 (6 bases each). The CDR3 sequence is 16 residues long. Germline loops: CDR1 ENHRY, CDR2 SYGVKD. Trimming pared 4 bases from V and 2 bases from J, leaving 18 bases between.

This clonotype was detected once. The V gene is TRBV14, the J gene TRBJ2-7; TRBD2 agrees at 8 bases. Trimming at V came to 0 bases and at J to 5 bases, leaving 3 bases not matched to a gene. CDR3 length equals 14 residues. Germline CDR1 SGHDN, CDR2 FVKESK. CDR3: CASSQDREGNEQYF. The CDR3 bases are TGTGCCAGCAGCCAAGATCGGGAGGGGAACGAGCAGTACTTC.

The CDR3, as DNA: TGTGCCAGCAGCCGACGGACAGGCCATAATTCACCCCTCCACTTT. It codes for CASSRRTGHNSPLHF. The V and J genes are TRBV2 and TRBJ1-6; TRBD1 agrees at 7 bases. Germline loops: CDR1 SNHLY, CDR2 FYNNEI. V lost 6 bases, J lost 5 bases, and 7 bases stayed unmatched. This CDR3 region has 15 residues.

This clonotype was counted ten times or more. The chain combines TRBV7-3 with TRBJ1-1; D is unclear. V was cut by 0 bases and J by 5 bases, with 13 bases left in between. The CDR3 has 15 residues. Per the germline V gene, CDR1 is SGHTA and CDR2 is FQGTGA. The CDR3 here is CASSLTLGPPTEAFF. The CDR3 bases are TGTGCCAGCAGCTTAACCTTAGGACCTCCGACTGAAGCTTTCTTT. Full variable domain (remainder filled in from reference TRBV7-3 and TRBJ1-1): GAGVSQTPSNKVTEKGKYVELRCDPISGHTALYWYRQSLGQGPEFLIYFQGTGAADDSGLPNDRFFAVRPEGSVSTLKIQRTERGDSAVYLCASSLTLGPPTEAFFGQGTRLTVV.

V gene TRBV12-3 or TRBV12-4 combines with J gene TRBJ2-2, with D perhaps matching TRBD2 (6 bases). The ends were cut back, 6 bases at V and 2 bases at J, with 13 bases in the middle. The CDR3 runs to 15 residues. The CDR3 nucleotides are TGTGCCAGCAGAGAGGGACTTCTAAACACCGGGGAGCTGTTTTTT. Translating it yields CASREGLLNTGELFF.

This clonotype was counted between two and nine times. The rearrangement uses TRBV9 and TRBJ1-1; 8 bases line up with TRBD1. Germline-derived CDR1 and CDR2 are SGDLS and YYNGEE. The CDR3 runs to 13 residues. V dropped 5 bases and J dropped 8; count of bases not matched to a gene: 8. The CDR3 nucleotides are TGTGCCAGCAGTCCCGGGACAGGTTACGAAGCTTTCTTT. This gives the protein CASSPGTGYEAFF.

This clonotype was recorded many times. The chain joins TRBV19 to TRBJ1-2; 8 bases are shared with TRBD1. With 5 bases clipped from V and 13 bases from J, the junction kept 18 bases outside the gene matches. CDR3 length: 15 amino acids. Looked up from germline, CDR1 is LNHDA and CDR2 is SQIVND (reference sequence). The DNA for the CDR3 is TGTGCCAGTAGTGTCGCCCGAGGACAGGGACCTAAGCTCACCTTC. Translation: CASSVARGQGPKLTF.

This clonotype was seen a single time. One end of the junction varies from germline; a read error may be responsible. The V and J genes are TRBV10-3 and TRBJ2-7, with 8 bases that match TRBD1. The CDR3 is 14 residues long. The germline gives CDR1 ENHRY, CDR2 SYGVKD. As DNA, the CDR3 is TGTGCCAGCAGTTTCAGGGGGCGAACCTACGAGCAGTACTTC. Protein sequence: CASSFRGRTYEQYF.

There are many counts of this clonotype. The CDR3 loop reads CASSEHGGRYEQYF. DNA for the CDR3: TGTGCCAGCAGTGAACACGGGGGGAGGTACGAGCAGTACTTC. The chain links TRBV2 to TRBJ2-7; 7 nucleotides match TRBD2. The CDR3 has 14 amino acids. Germline assignment: CDR1 SNHLY and CDR2 FYNNEI. Trimming at V came to 2 bases and at J to 4 bases, leaving 5 bases not matched to a gene. Full variable domain (remainder filled in from reference TRBV2 and TRBJ2-7): EPEVTQTPSHQVTQMGQEVILRCVPISNHLYFYWYRQILGQKVEFLVSFYNNEISEKSEIFDDQFSVERPDGSNFTLKIRSTKLEDSAMYFCASSEHGGRYEQYFGPGTRLTVT.

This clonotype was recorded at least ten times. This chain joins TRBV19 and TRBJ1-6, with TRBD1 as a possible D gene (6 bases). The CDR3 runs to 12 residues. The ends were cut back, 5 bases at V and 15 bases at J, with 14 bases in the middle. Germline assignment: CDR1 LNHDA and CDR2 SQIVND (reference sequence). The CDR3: CASSAGTLLLHF. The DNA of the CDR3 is TGTGCCAGTAGTGCCGGGACACTCCTCCTCCACTTT.

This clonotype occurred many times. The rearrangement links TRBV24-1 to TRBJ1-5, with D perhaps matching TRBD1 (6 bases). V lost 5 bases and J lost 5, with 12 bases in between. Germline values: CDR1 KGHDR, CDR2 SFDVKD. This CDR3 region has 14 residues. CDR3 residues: CATSAQGTYQPQHF. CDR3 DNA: TGTGCCACCAGTGCACAGGGTACCTATCAGCCCCAGCATTTT.

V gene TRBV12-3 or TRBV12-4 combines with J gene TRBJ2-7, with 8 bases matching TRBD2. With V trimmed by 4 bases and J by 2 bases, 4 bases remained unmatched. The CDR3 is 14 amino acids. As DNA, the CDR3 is TGTGCCAGCAGTTACATACTAGCGGCCTACGAGCAGTACTTC. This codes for CASSYILAAYEQYF.

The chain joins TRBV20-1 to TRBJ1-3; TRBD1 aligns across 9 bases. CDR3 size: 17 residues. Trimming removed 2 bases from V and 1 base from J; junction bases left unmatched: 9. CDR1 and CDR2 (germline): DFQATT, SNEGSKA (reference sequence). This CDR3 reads CSARSMTGGNSGNTIYF. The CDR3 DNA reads TGCAGTGCTAGATCAATGACAGGGGGGAATTCTGGAAACACCATATATTTT.

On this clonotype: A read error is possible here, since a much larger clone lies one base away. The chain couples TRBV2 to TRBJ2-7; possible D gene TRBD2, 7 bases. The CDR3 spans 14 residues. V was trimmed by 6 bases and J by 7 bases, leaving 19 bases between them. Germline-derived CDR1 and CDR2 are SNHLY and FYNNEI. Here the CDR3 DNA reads TGTGCCAGCAGGGGACGGGGGGCTCGTAAGGAGCAGTACTTC. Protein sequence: CASRGRGARKEQYF.

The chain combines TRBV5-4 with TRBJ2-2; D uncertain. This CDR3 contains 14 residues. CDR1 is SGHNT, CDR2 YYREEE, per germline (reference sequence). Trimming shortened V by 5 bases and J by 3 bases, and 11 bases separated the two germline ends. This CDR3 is CASRPSADTGELFF. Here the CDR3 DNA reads TGTGCCAGCAGACCGTCCGCTGACACCGGGGAGCTGTTTTTT.